The present entry profiles one T cell receptor beta chain with its context. The V and J ends lost 0 bases and 16 bases respectively, with 13 bases between them. The CDR3 runs 12 residues. Germline loops: CDR1 ENHRY, CDR2 SYGVKD. This record belongs to a study of shared clonotypes between healthy human individuals. TCRdb's copy holds only in-frame clones and misses some; the assay was immunoSEQ multiplex PCR. The sample lists some 2,000,000 clones; about 94% were seen once. The chain combines TRBV10-3 with TRBJ2-1; a weak D match, TRBD1 (5 bases). The sequence derives from a man between 18 and 35 years old in good health. The sequenced sample was naive CD4+ T cells sorted from blood. Noted subset: CD45RA+ positively selected. CDR3 region: CAISESQQVLFF. As DNA, the CDR3 is TGTGCCATCAGTGAGTCCCAACAGGTGTTATTCTTC.